The present entry profiles one TCR beta chain with its context. Its antigen is undetermined. Germline CDR1 reads SNHLY; CDR2 reads FYNNEI. V lost 8 bases and J lost 5; bases outside the gene matches: 13. This CDR3 has 15 amino acids. This record comes from a study of cytomegalovirus exposure and HLA in healthy donors. Regarding the study as a whole: The authors considered a cluster of highly shared sequence variants likely to be a sequencing artifact. Through in vitro validation, a few CMV-associated chains were shown to be specific for CMV antigens. Cytomegalovirus-associated status was assigned to approximately 160 TCR beta chains. A later look showed TCR association rates differing by HLA locus, highest for DRB1 and lowest for HLA-C.

A multiplex PCR was run with 60 Vbeta primers and 13 Jbeta primers. Sequencing was performed with immunoSEQ multiplex PCR; in TCRdb, only in-frame clones are kept and a portion is missing. Its table records some 130,000 clones. The receptor comes from a woman in her thirties or forties in good health and CMV-seronegative. V usage is TRBV2 and J usage is TRBJ2-7; 9 bases are a match to TRBD1. The sequencing sample was made of PBMCs. CDR3 sequence: CASRTRRTGEDEQYF. CDR3 nucleotides: TGTGCCAGCCGGACGCGCAGGACAGGGGAAGACGAGCAGTACTTC.